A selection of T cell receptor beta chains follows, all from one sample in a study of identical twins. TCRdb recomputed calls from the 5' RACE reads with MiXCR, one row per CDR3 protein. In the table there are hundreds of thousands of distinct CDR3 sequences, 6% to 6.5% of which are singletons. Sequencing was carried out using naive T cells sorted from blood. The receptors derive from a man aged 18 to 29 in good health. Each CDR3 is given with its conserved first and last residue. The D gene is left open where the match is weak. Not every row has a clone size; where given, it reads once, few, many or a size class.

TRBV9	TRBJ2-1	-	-	TGTGCCAGCAGCGTAGATCCGGACCCGTACAATGAGCAGTTCTTC	CASSVDPDPYNEQFF
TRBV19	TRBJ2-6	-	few	TGTGCCAGTAGACCCGATACTTCTGGGGCCAACGTCCTGACTTTC	CASRPDTSGANVLTF
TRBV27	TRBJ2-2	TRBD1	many	TGTGCCAGCAGTCCACGGACAGGGGGCAACGGGGAGCTGTTTTTT	CASSPRTGGNGELFF
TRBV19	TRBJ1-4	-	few	TGTGCCAGTAGCGAGACCAAGGAAAAACTGTTTTTT	CASSETKEKLFF
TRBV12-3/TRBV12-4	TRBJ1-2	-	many	TGTGCCAGCAGGGGGCGAAGCGCGGGGGATTATGGCTACACCTTC	CASRGRSAGDYGYTF
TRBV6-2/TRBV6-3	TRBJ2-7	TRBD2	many	TGTGCCAGCCTAACACCGGGACTAGCGGCCTACGAGCAGTACTTC	CASLTPGLAAYEQYF
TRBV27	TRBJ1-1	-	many	TGTGCCAGCAGTTTAAACGGCCGGAATGAAGCTTTCTTT	CASSLNGRNEAFF
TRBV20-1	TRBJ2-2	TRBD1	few	TGCAGTGCTCTCCCGGGACAGAGCACCGGGGAGCTGTTTTTT	CSALPGQSTGELFF
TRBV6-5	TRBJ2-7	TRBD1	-	TGTGCCAGCAGCAACTCCAGGGGGATGTACGAGCAGTACTTC	CASSNSRGMYEQYF
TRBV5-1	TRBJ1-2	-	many	TGCGCCAGCAGCTTGACAGGGAACGGCTACACCTTC	CASSLTGNGYTF
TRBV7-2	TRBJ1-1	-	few	TGTGCCAGCAGCTTAGGGCCCTACGGGGCCGAAGCTTTCTTT	CASSLGPYGAEAFF
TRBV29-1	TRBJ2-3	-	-	TGCAGCGTTGTACAGACCCCAACCTCAGATACGCAGTATTTT	CSVVQTPTSDTQYF
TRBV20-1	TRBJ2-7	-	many	TGCAGTGCTAGGAGCCCCGCGGTCTACGAGCAGTACTTC	CSARSPAVYEQYF
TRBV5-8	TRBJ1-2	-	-	TGTGCCAGCAGCGTAACGTACGGACCAATGAGAGGCTACACCTTC	CASSVTYGPMRGYTF
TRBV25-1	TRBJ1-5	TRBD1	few	TGTGCCAGCAGTCCAAATTCCAGGGGGCCCAATCAGCCCCAGCATTTT	CASSPNSRGPNQPQHF
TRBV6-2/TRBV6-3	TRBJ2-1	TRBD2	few	TGTGCCAGCAGTTTCCCTCCTAGGCTAGCGGGAATATACAATGAGCAGTTCTTC	CASSFPPRLAGIYNEQFF
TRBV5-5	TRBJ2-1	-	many	TGTGCCAGCAGCTGGGGAGGGGGGCGAACCAGCTCCTACAATGAGCAGTTCTTC	CASSWGGGRTSSYNEQFF
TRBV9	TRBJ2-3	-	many	TGTGCCAGCACCCGTCGGACCATCCCAGATACGCAGTATTTT	CASTRRTIPDTQYF
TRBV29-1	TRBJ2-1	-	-	TGCAGCGTTGTGGGTAGCTCCTACAATGAGCAGTTCTTC	CSVVGSSYNEQFF
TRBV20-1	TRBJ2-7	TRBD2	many	TGCAGTGCTTACGAGGGGACTAGCGGGAGTCACGAGCAGTACTTC	CSAYEGTSGSHEQYF
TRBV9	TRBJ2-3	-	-	TGTGCCAGCAGTGCAAGGACGGGCACAGATACGCAGTATTTT	CASSARTGTDTQYF
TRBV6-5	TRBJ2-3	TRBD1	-	TGTGCCAGCAGTTACTACAGGGGGCGTTCGATAGATACGCAGTATTTT	CASSYYRGRSIDTQYF
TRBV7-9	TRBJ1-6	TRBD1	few	TGTGCCAGCAGCCGCGTCTTCTTCGGACAGGAGGAATCACCCCTCCACTTT	CASSRVFFGQEESPLHF
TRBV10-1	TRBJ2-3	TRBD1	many	TGCGCCAGCAGCGGTTCCCCTGTAAACAGGGGTGGTACGCAGTATTTT	CASSGSPVNRGGTQYF
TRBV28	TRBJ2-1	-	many	TGTGCCAGCAGTTTGGGAGGAAGGGGGGCAGGCTACAATGAGCAGTTCTTC	CASSLGGRGAGYNEQFF
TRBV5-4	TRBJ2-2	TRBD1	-	TGTGCCAGCAGCTCAACCGGGACAGGGAAGTTGAGCGCCGGGGAGCTGTTTTTT	CASSSTGTGKLSAGELFF
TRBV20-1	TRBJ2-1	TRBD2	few	TGCAGTGCTAAGGGTCCTTGGCGGGAGGGCGGGGATGAGCAGTTCTTC	CSAKGPWREGGDEQFF
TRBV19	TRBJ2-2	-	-	TGTGCCAGTATGAACAGGGATTTCTCCGGGGAGCTGTTTTTT	CASMNRDFSGELFF
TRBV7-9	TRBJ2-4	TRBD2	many	TGTGCCAGCAGCTTTCTAGCGGAAACCAAAAACATTCAGTACTTC	CASSFLAETKNIQYF
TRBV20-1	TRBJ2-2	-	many	TGCAGTGCTAGATTACCGGGTAGTGGCACCGGGGAGCTGTTTTTT	CSARLPGSGTGELFF
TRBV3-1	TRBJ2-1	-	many	TGTGCCAGCAGCCACAGGGGGGGTGAGCAGTTCTTC	CASSHRGGEQFF
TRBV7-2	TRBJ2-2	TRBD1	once	TGTGCCAGCAGCTTCACAGGGGGCAGCCTAGCCGGGGAGCTGTTTTTT	CASSFTGGSLAGELFF
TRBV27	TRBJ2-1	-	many	TGTGCCAGCAGAGGCCCCGGGATTTTGAGTGAGCAGTTCTTC	CASRGPGILSEQFF
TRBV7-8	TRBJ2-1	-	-	TGTGCCAGCAGCCTACGCCCGGGCCAAATCGCTCGGAATGAGCAGTTCTTC	CASSLRPGQIARNEQFF
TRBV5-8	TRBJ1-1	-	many	TGTGCCAGCAGCTTGGCGGGAGTTCAGGGTGAAGCTTTCTTT	CASSLAGVQGEAFF
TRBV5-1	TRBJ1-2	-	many	TGCGCCAGCAGCTTGGAGGCTTATGGCTACACCTTC	CASSLEAYGYTF
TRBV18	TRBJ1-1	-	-	TGTGCCAGCTCACCATTGGCGAGGGTTCGGGATGGCACTGAAGCTTTCTTT	CASSPLARVRDGTEAFF
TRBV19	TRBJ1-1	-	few	TGTGCCAGTAGTATAAGCGGTGGGCACACCTCTGAAGCTTTCTTT	CASSISGGHTSEAFF
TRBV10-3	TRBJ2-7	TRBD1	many	TGTGCCATCAACACCCCGGGACAGAGCTCCTACGAGCAGTACTTC	CAINTPGQSSYEQYF
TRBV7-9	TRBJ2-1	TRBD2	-	TGTGCCAGCAGCTCCGGGACTAGCGGGAGGGCCCCCAATGAGCAGTTCTTC	CASSSGTSGRAPNEQFF
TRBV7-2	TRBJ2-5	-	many	TGTGCCAGCAGCTTAGGTTTAGGGCCCGTTGGCGAGACCCAGTACTTC	CASSLGLGPVGETQYF
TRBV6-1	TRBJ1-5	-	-	TGTGCCAGCAGATTGGGTGGCGGGCAGCCCCAGCATTTT	CASRLGGGQPQHF
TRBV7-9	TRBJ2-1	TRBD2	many	TGTGCCAGCATCCCCCGCCTAGCGGGGGTCTCCTACAATGAGCAGTTCTTC	CASIPRLAGVSYNEQFF
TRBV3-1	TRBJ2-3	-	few	TGTGCCAGCAGCCCCCCGGACAGAAACACAGATACGCAGTATTTT	CASSPPDRNTDTQYF
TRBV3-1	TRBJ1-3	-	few	TGTGCCAGCAGCCAAATGGATGACGGAGGCACCATATATTTT	CASSQMDDGGTIYF
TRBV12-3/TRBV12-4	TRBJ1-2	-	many	TGTGCCAGCAGTTGCCTGAGACAGTTCCCTAACTATGGCTACACCTTC	CASSCLRQFPNYGYTF
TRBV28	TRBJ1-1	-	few	TGTGCCAGCAGTTTACCCGGACAGCCAATGAACACTGAAGCTTTCTTT	CASSLPGQPMNTEAFF
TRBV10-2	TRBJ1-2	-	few	TGCGCCAGCATTCCGACAGGTGGTAACTATGGCTACACCTTC	CASIPTGGNYGYTF
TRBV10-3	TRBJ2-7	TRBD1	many	TGTGCCATCAGGACAGGGACCTACGAGCAGTACTTC	CAIRTGTYEQYF
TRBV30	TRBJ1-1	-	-	TGTGCCTGGAGTTGGTGGAACACTGAAGCTTTCTTT	CAWSWWNTEAFF
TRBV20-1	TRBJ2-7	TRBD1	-	TGCAGTGCTAGGGTGACAGGGATTACCTACGAGCAGTACTTC	CSARVTGITYEQYF
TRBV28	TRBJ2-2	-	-	TGTGCCAGCAGTTTAGTTCGGGAGCTGTTTTTT	CASSLVRELFF
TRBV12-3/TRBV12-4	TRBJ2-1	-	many	TGTGCCAGCAGTTCCACCAGGAATGAGCAGTTCTTC	CASSSTRNEQFF
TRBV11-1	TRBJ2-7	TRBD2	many	TGTGCCAGCAGCTATCCCTCCGGGACTAGCGGGGTGTTGGACGAGCAGTACTTC	CASSYPSGTSGVLDEQYF
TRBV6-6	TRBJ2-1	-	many	TGTGCCAGCAGGCCCCGGGCAGGGAGATGGTTCTTC	CASRPRAGRWFF